These T cell receptor beta chains were read from a single sample in a study of T cell clonotyping in hematopoietic cell transplantation. Method: immunoSEQ multiplex PCR; TCRdb's copy keeps in-frame clones and lacks some. This sample has tens of thousands of clones, with 85% to 95% found just once. This specimen consisted of peripheral blood mononuclear cells, obtained before stem cell transplant. Receptors originate from a middle-aged man with chronic myeloid leukemia. Some clones in this sample may be carry-over from other donors' samples. The CDR3 runs from the conserved cysteine through the conserved F or W. The D gene is left open where the match is weak. A row's size may be missing; if present it is once, few, many or a size class.

J | D | size | V | DNA | CDR3
TRBJ1-3 | NA | once | TRBV18 | TGTGCCAGCTCACCGGAGGGATCGGGAAACACCATATATTTT | CASSPEGSGNTIYF
TRBJ2-3 | NA | NA | TRBV4-1 | TGCGCCAGCAGCCCAGGGGCTAGCGTCACAGATACGCAGTATTTT | CASSPGASVTDTQYF
TRBJ2-5 | TRBD2 | NA | TRBV6-1 | TGTGCCAGCAGTGGATCTAGCGGGCAAAAGACCCAGTACTTC | CASSGSSGQKTQYF
TRBJ1-2 | TRBD1 | NA | TRBV5-4 | TGTGCCAGCAGCCGGTCCGGACAGGGTTTCTATGGCTACACCTTC | CASSRSGQGFYGYTF
TRBJ1-2 | NA | NA | TRBV27 | TGTGCCAGCAGTCCGTACCCGGAGGGAGGCTACACCTTC | CASSPYPEGGYTF
TRBJ1-2 | NA | NA | TRBV13 | TGTGCCAGCAGCGCGACCCACACCGTCGGGTATGGCTACACCTTC | CASSATHTVGYGYTF
TRBJ2-5 | TRBD1 | NA | TRBV5-6 | TGTGCCAGCAGCTCGGGACAGCAAGAGACCCAGTACTTC | CASSSGQQETQYF
TRBJ1-1 | TRBD1 | NA | TRBV7-2 | TGTGCCAGCAGCTTCCAGGGGGTCGGTGGTGAAGCTTTCTTT | CASSFQGVGGEAFF
TRBJ1-2 | NA | NA | TRBV7-2 | TGTGCCAGCAGCAGGCCCACTCTGGACCGCTATGGCTACACCTTC | CASSRPTLDRYGYTF
TRBJ2-5 | NA | NA | TRBV7-2 | TGTGCCAGCAGCTCCGAGGGACCACCGACGCACTTC | CASSSEGPPTHF
TRBJ1-5 | NA | once | TRBV7-9 | TGTGCCGCGGCACAGGACAATCAGCCCCAGCATTTT | CAAAQDNQPQHF
TRBJ1-5 | NA | NA | TRBV30 | TGTGCCTGGAGTAACGGTGGGGATGGTTCAGCCCAGCATTTT | CAWSNGGDGSAQHF
TRBJ2-3 | NA | medium-sized | TRBV4-3 | TGCGCCAGCAGCCAAGATCTAGAGGCAGATACGCAGTATTTT | CASSQDLEADTQYF
TRBJ1-2 | TRBD1 | once | TRBV5-1 | TGCGCCAGCAGCTTGATTATGGGACAGCAGGAAGGCTACACCTTC | CASSLIMGQQEGYTF
TRBJ2-7 | NA | few | TRBV5-8 | TGTGCCAGCAGCTTGGTTTACAGCTCCTACGAGCAGTACTTC | CASSLVYSSYEQYF
TRBJ1-1 | NA | NA | TRBV7-9 | TGTGCCAGCAGCTTAGTGAGTATTTGGCGTGGCACTGAAGCTTTCTTT | CASSLVSIWRGTEAFF
TRBJ1-2 | TRBD1 | NA | TRBV28 | TGTGCCAGCAGGCATCAGACAGGGGCCTCCGATGGCTACACCTTC | CASRHQTGASDGYTF
TRBJ2-7 | TRBD1 | NA | TRBV6-5 | TGTGCCAGCAGTTACGGGACAGGGACGAGGGAGCAGTACTTC | CASSYGTGTREQYF
TRBJ1-5 | NA | once | TRBV10-3 | TGTGCCATCAGCGAGCGGGTGGGTCAGCCCCAGCATTTT | CAISERVGQPQHF
TRBJ1-2 | NA | once | TRBV28 | TGTGCCAGCAGCCAACCCACTGGACAGAACACCTATGGCTACACCTTC | CASSQPTGQNTYGYTF